Detailed here is one TCR beta chain. V lost 3 bases, J lost 7 bases, and 6 bases stayed unmatched. Germline values: CDR1 MGHDK, CDR2 SYGVNS. The CDR3 length is 15 residues. This specimen comes from a study of blood T cells in healthy people across ages. A sample-barcoded 5' primer and a J-beta primer mix were used in a second PCR of roughly 7 to 11 cycles. Per sample, CDR3-containing paired-end reads numbered at least 2.5 million. A single record per CDR3 protein comes from TCRdb applying MiXCR to the 5' RACE reads. The sample holds hundreds of thousands of distinct CDR3 sequences; approximately 60% are singletons and the top ten take around 25%.

Input material: blood. The sequence was collected from a man aged 35 to 55 in good health. V is TRBV25-1 and J is TRBJ1-6; 7 nucleotides match TRBD1. CDR3 DNA sequence: TGTGCCAGCAGTGAGTTTGACAGGGCCAATTCACCCCTCCACTTT. Translation: CASSEFDRANSPLHF. The entire variable domain, with the rest obtained from reference TRBV25-1 and TRBJ1-6, is as follows: EADIYQTPRYLVIGTGKKITLECSQTMGHDKMYWYQQDPGMELHLIHYSYGVNSTEKGDLSSESTVSRIRTEHFPLTLESARPSHTSQYLCASSEFDRANSPLHFGNGTRLTVT.